This TCR beta chain was sequenced for a study of shared clonotypes between healthy human individuals. Measured with immunoSEQ multiplex PCR; TCRdb has only the in-frame clones, and not every one. The table records around 1.1 million clones, approximately 80% of them present only once. As for this clone: Its specificity is unknown.

Whole-study findings and limits: It was the non-shared clonotypes that had lower generation probabilities than clonotypes shared by all four donors.

Donors, without exception, were Caucasian adults residing in Nashville, Tennessee. Sample: memory CD4+ T cells from PBMCs. Subset given: CD45RA-negative fraction. This receptor was obtained from a man between 18 and 29 years old in good health. Some clones in this sample may be carry-over from other donors' samples.

The CDR3 loop is CAWNSWGAGGNYGYTF. The CDR3 bases are TGTGCCTGGAATTCCTGGGGGGCAGGGGGAAACTATGGCTACACCTTC. The rearrangement joins TRBV30 to TRBJ1-2; 7 bases map to TRBD1. There are 16 residues in the CDR3. Germline CDR1 is GTSNPN and CDR2 is SVGIG (reference sequence). Trimming removed 4 bases from V and 2 bases from J; junction bases left unmatched: 13.